Each of the 21 T cell receptor beta chains below was sequenced from the same sample in a study of graft-versus-host responses after intestinal transplantation (dated by TCRdb to about 2021). The library relied on the immunoSEQ multiplex PCR assay. TCRdb retrieved this table from immuneACCESS and kept in-frame rearrangements only. Not all clones are present; in checked studies, unresolved V genes account for under half, and no reason is known for the remainder. In all, the sample holds approximately 90,000 clones, and approximately 89% of those were seen once. Together, the top ten hold 7.6% of the sample. For these receptors, no antigen is known. The time point label here, explained by the study, means: cells obtained before transplantation from donor or recipient. Sequenced material: unstimulated CD8+ T cells sorted from spleen or lymph node cells, taken before transplant. Every receptor here comes from a human donor who was the organ donor for an intestinal transplant.

The chain carries TRBV6-5 and TRBJ2-1, with 9 positions matching TRBD1. Germline CDR1 and CDR2: MNHEY and SVGAGI. After removal of 8 bases from V and 6 bases from J, the junction contained 2 bases not matched to a gene. The CDR3 has 12 residues. The chain's CDR3 is CASHRGLNEQFF. The CDR3 coding sequence is TGTGCCAGCCACAGGGGGCTCAATGAGCAGTTCTTC.

The V and J genes are TRBV6-5 and TRBJ2-3; 11 bases align to TRBD1. This CDR3 region has 15 residues. Germline assignment: CDR1 MNHEY and CDR2 SVGAGI. The trim removed 5 bases at V and 7 bases at J, leaving 8 bases unmatched. The CDR3 region has the DNA TGTGCCAGCAGTCCAGGACAGGGGGCCATCTATACGCAGTATTTT. Residues: CASSPGQGAIYTQYF.

The chain combines TRBV30 with TRBJ2-2, with 9 bases matching TRBD2. V lost 0 bases and J lost 6; bases outside the gene matches: 5. CDR1 and CDR2 (germline): GTSNPN, SVGIG (reference sequence). The CDR3 is 15 amino acids. This CDR3 reads CAWSVQREEAGELFF. The CDR3 nucleotides are TGTGCCTGGAGTGTACAGCGGGAGGAAGCCGGGGAGCTGTTTTTT.

The rearrangement links TRBV12-5 to TRBJ1-3; TRBD1 is a possible D gene (5 bases). The CDR3 length is 17 residues. The germline V and J ends were trimmed by 0 bases and 0 bases, with 12 bases remaining between them. Per the germline V gene, CDR1 is LGHNT and CDR2 is FRNRAP. CDR3 amino acids: CASGLVRGLSSGNTIYF. DNA for the CDR3: TGTGCTAGTGGTTTGGTAAGGGGCCTTAGCTCTGGAAACACCATATATTTT.

V usage is TRBV5-1 and J usage is TRBJ2-3; D is perhaps TRBD1 (5 bases). The V end lost 1 base, the J end lost 3 bases, and 6 bases lay between the germline ends. The CDR3 contains 13 residues. Germline V gives CDR1 SGHRS, CDR2 YFSETQ. The CDR3 sequence is CASSLTGTDTQYF. The CDR3 bases are TGCGCCAGCAGCTTGACAGGTACAGATACGCAGTATTTT.

The V and J genes are TRBV5-1 and TRBJ1-1, with 9 nucleotides matching TRBD1. Per germline, CDR1 SGHRS and CDR2 YFSETQ. The trim removed 0 bases at V and 9 bases at J, leaving 6 bases unmatched. This CDR3 is 14 amino acids long. The CDR3 region has the DNA TGCGCCAGCAGCTTGGGGACAGGGGTCCCGAAAGCTTTCTTT. This gives the protein CASSLGTGVPKAFF. Combining the CDR3 with reference TRBV5-1 and TRBJ1-1 gives the whole variable domain KAGVTQTPRYLIKTRGQQVTLSCSPISGHRSVSWYQQTPGQGLQFLFEYFSETQRNKGNFPGRFSGRQFSNSRSEMNVSTLELGDSALYLCASSLGTGVPKAFFGQGTRLTVV.

The chain uses TRBV7-9 and TRBJ1-1, with a weak D call TRBD1 (6 bases). Germline V CDR1 and CDR2: SEHNR, FQNEAQ (reference sequence). The V end was cut by 5 bases, the J end by 11 bases, with 21 bases between. The CDR3 runs to 14 residues. The DNA for the CDR3 is TGTGCCAGCAGCCCAGGAGGGACACTGGTCGAGGCTTTCTTT. Translation gives CASSPGGTLVEAFF.

The rearrangement joins TRBV7-8 to TRBJ1-4; D uncertain. Germline CDR1 SGHVS, CDR2 FQNEAQ. The V and J ends lost 1 base and 0 bases respectively, with 6 bases between them. The CDR3 extends over 15 amino acids. Here the CDR3 reads CASSLGHPTNEKLFF. CDR3 bases: TGTGCCAGCAGCTTAGGACACCCAACTAATGAAAAACTGTTTTTT.

This clone has a single count. This chain links TRBV5-4 with TRBJ2-7; the D gene is possibly TRBD2 (6 bases). The V gene lost 4 bases and the J gene lost 2 bases, with 13 bases spanning the gap. Germline lookup yields CDR1 SGHNT and CDR2 YYREEE (reference sequence). The CDR3 consists of 14 residues. The CDR3 DNA follows: TGTGCCAGCAGCAACCCAGCGGGCCCCTACGAGCAGTACTTC. Its translation is CASSNPAGPYEQYF.

The rearrangement joins TRBV5-4 to TRBJ1-4; 11 positions agree with TRBD1. The V and J ends lost 2 bases and 7 bases, in that order; junction bases with no gene match: 10. The germline CDR1 and CDR2 sequences are SGHNT and YYREEE (reference sequence). The CDR3 has 17 residues. As DNA, the CDR3 is TGTGCCAGCAGCTTAGGACAGGGGGCGTTTAATAGTGAAAAACTGTTTTTT. The encoded protein is CASSLGQGAFNSEKLFF. Supplemented by reference TRBV5-4 and TRBJ1-4, the full variable domain reads ETGVTQSPTHLIKTRGQQVTLRCSSQSGHNTVSWYQQALGQGPQFIFQYYREEENGRGNFPPRFSGLQFPNYSSELNVNALELDDSALYLCASSLGQGAFNSEKLFFGSGTQLSVL.

This clone occurred once. The chain is built from TRBV25-1 and TRBJ2-7; D might be TRBD1 (5 bases). Looked up from germline, CDR1 is MGHDK and CDR2 is SYGVNS. V was clipped by 4 bases and J by 0 bases, with 7 bases between them. The CDR3 length is 13 residues. The DNA of the CDR3 is TGTGCCAGCAGTGTAGGGGACTCCTACGAGCAGTACTTC. Its translation is CASSVGDSYEQYF.

CDR3 amino acids: CASSQEELAVSSEQFF. CDR3 DNA: TGCGCCAGCAGCCAAGAGGAGCTAGCGGTGTCATCAGAGCAGTTCTTC. V usage is TRBV4-1 and J usage is TRBJ2-1; TRBD2 agrees at 7 bases. Germline V gives CDR1 MGHRA, CDR2 YSYEKL. V trimming: 0 bases; J trimming: 10 bases; junction bases outside the gene matches: 12. The CDR3 loop spans 16 amino acids.

The chain has TRBV6-5 and TRBJ1-1; D is ambiguous. Germline V lookup: CDR1 MNHEY, CDR2 SVGAGI. The CDR3 is 10 residues long. V lost 6 bases and J lost 8, with 7 bases in between. CDR3 nucleotides: TGTGCCAGCAGGCAAGTAGAAGCTTTCTTT. Residues: CASRQVEAFF.

Here the CDR3 DNA reads TGTGCCAGCAGCTTGGTAGGGGGGCAATTATATGGCTACACCTTC. Encoded protein: CASSLVGGQLYGYTF. This chain joins TRBV5-6 and TRBJ1-2; possible D gene TRBD1, 6 bases. Deletions cut 0 bases from V and 5 bases from J, with 14 bases between. Germline CDR1 is SGHDT and CDR2 is YYEEEE. The CDR3 length is 15 residues.

The gene calls are TRBV5-6 and TRBJ1-5; D gene uncertain. CDR1 SGHDT and CDR2 YYEEEE come from the germline V gene. This CDR3 region has 14 residues. The germline V and J ends were trimmed by 1 base and 3 bases, with 8 bases remaining between them. The CDR3 DNA is TGTGCCAGCAGCTTGTACGGAAACAATCAGCCCCAGCATTTT. It specifies CASSLYGNNQPQHF.

The gene calls are TRBV25-1 and TRBJ2-5, with 7 bases that match TRBD1. With the DNA end fitting TRBJ2-7 better, the J assignment may be wrong. Germline V lookup: CDR1 MGHDK, CDR2 SYGVNS. The CDR3 is made up of 13 amino acids. The CDR3 bases are TGTGCCAGCAGTGATGACAGGGTCTTCGAGCAGTACTTC. This translates into CASSDDRVFEQYF.

The CDR3 spells CASSHSPTSGSHNEQFF. The DNA for the CDR3 is TGTGCCAGCAGCCACTCTCCGACTAGCGGGAGTCACAATGAGCAGTTCTTC. The chain employs TRBV11-1 and TRBJ2-1; 12 bases match TRBD2. This CDR3 comprises 17 residues. V lost 5 bases and J lost 5; bases outside the gene matches: 10. Looked up from germline, CDR1 is SGHAT and CDR2 is FQDESV (reference sequence).

This chain links TRBV11-2 with TRBJ2-5; 11 nucleotides align to TRBD2. The CDR3 consists of 17 residues. V shed 5 bases, J shed 3 bases, and the junction held 11 bases outside the gene matches. The germline V gene encodes CDR1 SGHAT and CDR2 FQNNGV. The DNA of the CDR3 is TGTGCCAGCAGCCCCCTAACGGGACTAGCGGAGGAAGAGACCCAGTACTTC. Residues: CASSPLTGLAEEETQYF.

This sequence joins TRBV5-1 and TRBJ2-5, with D hard to call. CDR1 and CDR2 from the germline V gene are SGHRS and YFSETQ. V was shortened by 2 bases and J by 1 base, with 9 bases between the two germline ends. CDR3 length: 14 residues. CDR3 residues: CASSFLSPQETQYF. The CDR3 region has the DNA TGCGCCAGCAGCTTTTTAAGCCCCCAAGAGACCCAGTACTTC.

The chain has TRBV6-1 and TRBJ1-2, with TRBD1 matching 8 bases. The ends lost 6 bases at V and 6 bases at J; junction bases unmatched: 9. Germline V lookup: CDR1 MNHNS, CDR2 SASEGT. The CDR3 extends over 14 amino acids. The CDR3 reads CASSPQGQADGYTF. CDR3 bases: TGTGCCAGCAGCCCCCAGGGACAGGCGGATGGCTACACCTTC.

The rearrangement links TRBV29-1 to TRBJ1-2, with TRBD1 matching over 10 bases. CDR1 is SQVTM, CDR2 ANQGSEA, per germline. With V trimmed by 5 bases and J by 8 bases, 8 bases remained unmatched. CDR3 length equals 13 residues. The CDR3 spells CSVTGQGNLGYTF. CDR3 nucleotides: TGCAGCGTTACGGGACAGGGGAATTTGGGCTACACCTTC.